This note documents a single T cell receptor beta chain sequence. The data were obtained in a study of control samples from healthy donors and cancer patients. Trimming pared 4 bases from V and 10 bases from J, leaving 19 bases between. The germline CDR1 and CDR2 sequences are SEHNR and FQNEAQ (reference sequence). The CDR3 spans 14 residues. The repertoire was sequenced with immunoSEQ multiplex PCR; TCRdb's copy has only in-frame clones and lacks some. In the table there are about 130,000 clones, approximately 90% of which are singletons. Material for sequencing was blood. This TCR came from a woman in her fifties or sixties in good health. The gene calls are TRBV7-9 and TRBJ1-2, with D perhaps matching TRBD1 (5 bases). In DNA form, the CDR3 reads TGTGCCAGCAGCTATCAGGGTGCCCTTTTTGCCTACACCTTC. This translates into CASSYQGALFAYTF.